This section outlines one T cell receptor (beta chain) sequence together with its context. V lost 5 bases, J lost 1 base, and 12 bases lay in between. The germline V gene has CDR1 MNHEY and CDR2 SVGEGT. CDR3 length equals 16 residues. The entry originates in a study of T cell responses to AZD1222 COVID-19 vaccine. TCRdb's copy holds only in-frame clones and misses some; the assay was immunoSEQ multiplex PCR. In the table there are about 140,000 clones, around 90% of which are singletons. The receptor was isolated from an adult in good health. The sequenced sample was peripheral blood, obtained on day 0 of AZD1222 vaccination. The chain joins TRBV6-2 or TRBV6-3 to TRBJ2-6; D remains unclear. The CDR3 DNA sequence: TGTGCCAGCAGTGGCATCAGGTTTTCTGGGGCCAACGTCCTGACTTTC. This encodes CASSGIRFSGANVLTF.